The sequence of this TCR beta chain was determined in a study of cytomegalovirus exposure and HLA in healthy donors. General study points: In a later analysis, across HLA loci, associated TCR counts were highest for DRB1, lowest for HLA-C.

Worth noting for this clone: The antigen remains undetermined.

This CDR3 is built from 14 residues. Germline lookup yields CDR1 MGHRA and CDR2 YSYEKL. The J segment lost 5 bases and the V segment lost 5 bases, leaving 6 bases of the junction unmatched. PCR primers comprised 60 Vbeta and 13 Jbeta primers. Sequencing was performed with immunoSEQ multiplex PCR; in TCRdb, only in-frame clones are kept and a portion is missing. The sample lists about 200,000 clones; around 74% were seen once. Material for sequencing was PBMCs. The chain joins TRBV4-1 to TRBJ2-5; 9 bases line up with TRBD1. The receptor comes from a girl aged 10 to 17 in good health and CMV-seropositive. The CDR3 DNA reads TGCGCCAGCAGCGGGGGACAGGGCGGTGAGACCCAGTACTTC. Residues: CASSGGQGGETQYF.